The sequence of this T cell receptor beta chain was determined in a study of prognosis after radiotherapy for stage I lung cancer. Looking at the study overall: In 3 to 5 fractions, radiotherapy was administered as SBRT with a biologically effective dose of at least 100 Gy.

This clonotype was found many times. Two rounds of multiplex PCR amplified TCR beta CDR3 from genomic DNA. For every TRBV and TRBJ gene, a specific primer was used in first-round PCR. Via MiXCR, TCRdb re-called the multiplex PCR reads, giving one row per CDR3 protein. The data hold tens of thousands of distinct CDR3 sequences, with 26% observed a single time. There were about 6 milliliters of peripheral blood drawn at each of two time points. Germline V gene sequence: CDR1 SNHLY, CDR2 FYNNEI. CDR3 length equals 13 residues. V shed 6 bases and J 5 bases; nucleotides not matched to a gene: 3. The source of this sequence is a donor over 45 with non-small cell lung cancer. The chain employs TRBV2 and TRBJ1-5; TRBD1 matches at 8 bases. The sample was PBMCs, taken before or after stereotactic body radiation therapy (not recorded which). The CDR3 loop is CASSDRGHQPQHF. The CDR3 nucleotides are TGTGCCAGCAGCGACAGGGGACATCAGCCCCAGCATTTT.